Described below is a single T cell receptor (beta chain) sequence and its context. A much bigger clone sits one base away, suggesting this may be a read error. The ends were cut back, 11 bases at V and 0 bases at J, with 14 bases in the middle. The CDR3 runs 13 residues. CDR1 and CDR2 (germline): SNHLY, FYNNEI. The sample belongs to a study of glioma-infiltrating T cells. Amplification of TCR alpha and beta CDR3 regions from RNA used iRepertoire nested multiplex PCR. MiXCR was run by TCRdb on the multiplex PCR reads, yielding one entry per CDR3 protein. Of more than 90,000 distinct CDR3 sequences listed, around 40% are singletons.

Sequenced material: glioma tissue, nonneoplastic brain tissue, or PBMCs (not recorded which). The V gene is TRBV2, the J gene TRBJ2-7; D is unclear. The clonotype was recovered from a human donor with low-grade glioma or glioblastoma, undergoing nonglioma brain surgery, or in good health (not recorded which). CDR3 DNA sequence: TGTGCCCCCCAAGGCGGTAGCTCCTACGAGCAGTACTTC. This codes for CAPQGGSSYEQYF.